This T cell receptor (beta chain) originates from a study of cytomegalovirus exposure and HLA in healthy donors. Whole-study context: In a previous analysis, 117 million unique TCR beta sequences were found from 170 million or so T cells. Notes on the study in general: Within an earlier analysis, most TCR beta V segments proved productive either about 87% or about 30% of the time. Later, an analysis showed that TCR beta chains associated with HLA were more clonally expanded than others that were equally common.

The PCR made use of 60 Vbeta and 13 Jbeta primers. Clones were sequenced by immunoSEQ multiplex PCR, and TCRdb holds only the in-frame ones, with some missing. The table has about 120,000 clones, more than 60% seen once; the top ten hold more than 7%. Germline V gives CDR1 SQVTM, CDR2 ANQGSEA. The V end lost 8 bases, the J end lost 4 bases, and 23 bases lay between the germline ends. The CDR3 has 15 amino acids. On this clone itself: Its antigen is undetermined.

The chain links TRBV29-1 to TRBJ1-1; D is perhaps TRBD1 (5 bases). The source is a woman in her 50s in good health and CMV-seropositive. Sequencing was performed on PBMCs. The CDR3 DNA reads as TGCAGCTTTAAGGGTGGCAGGGCTTTGGGCACTGAAGCTTTCTTT. Its protein is CSFKGGRALGTEAFF.